Listed below are T cell receptor beta chains from one sample, sequenced in a study of early T cells in non-severe SARS-CoV-2 infection. One entry per CDR3 protein results from TCRdb running MiXCR on the 5' RACE reads. In the table there are tens of thousands of distinct CDR3 sequences, about 10% of which are singletons. Sequenced: whole blood. These receptors originate from an adult who was a healthcare worker with PCR-confirmed SARS-CoV-2 infection or an uninfected control (not recorded which). The CDR3 runs from the conserved cysteine through the conserved F or W. The D gene is left open where the match is weak.

j_gene | d_gene | v_gene | CDR3aa
TRBJ2-3 | TRBD2 | TRBV20-1 | CSARGDPASGRAYTQYF
TRBJ2-2 | . | TRBV5-1 | CASSLAGPNTGELFF
TRBJ2-2 | . | TRBV9 | CASSVSISGELFF
TRBJ2-3 | . | TRBV11-2 | CASSPRSVGVNTQYF
TRBJ2-1 | . | TRBV10-3 | CAISEISDEQFF
TRBJ2-6 | . | TRBV20-1 | CSAREQLLSGANVLTF
TRBJ1-2 | . | TRBV30 | CAWSAQGNYGYTF
TRBJ2-7 | . | TRBV5-1 | CASSTEDGYSYEQYF
TRBJ2-7 | . | TRBV7-9 | CASSLAVTASSYEQYF
TRBJ1-2 | TRBD1 | TRBV27 | CASSLQGAPYGYTF
TRBJ2-1 | TRBD2 | TRBV29-1 | CSFPGLWGISEQFF
TRBJ2-1 | TRBD1 | TRBV11-2 | CASSPSGTGTNEQFF
TRBJ2-5 | . | TRBV7-2 | CASSLGGRKTQYF
TRBJ2-3 | TRBD2 | TRBV7-2 | CASRLTSGSDTQYF
TRBJ1-2 | . | TRBV7-2 | CASSLAQGNYGYTF
TRBJ1-5 | . | TRBV5-1 | CASSFSTGSNQPQHF
TRBJ2-7 | TRBD2 | TRBV7-2 | CASSLAAPGTRSTEQYF
TRBJ1-5 | . | TRBV12-3/TRBV12-4 | CASTPAGVGQPQHF
TRBJ1-3 | TRBD1 | TRBV4-1 | CASSHLRDRGISENTIYF
TRBJ2-5 | TRBD2 | TRBV12-3/TRBV12-4 | CASTLTSEWKTQYF
TRBJ1-6 | . | TRBV7-2 | CASSPTSSGNSPLHF
TRBJ1-1 | . | TRBV18 | CASSVNQWIEAFF
TRBJ2-3 | . | TRBV6-2/TRBV6-3 | CASSTRNTQYF
TRBJ1-2 | TRBD1 | TRBV27 | CASSWGQNYGYTF
TRBJ2-6 | . | TRBV14 | CASSHYRGPGANVLTF
TRBJ2-7 | . | TRBV27 | CASIMEGGEQYF
TRBJ2-3 | TRBD1 | TRBV7-9 | CASSPRQGSTDTQYF
TRBJ2-2 | TRBD1 | TRBV5-1 | CASSLGTGSTNTGELFF
TRBJ2-1 | TRBD2 | TRBV5-6 | CASSWRGLAIIDEQFF
TRBJ2-3 | . | TRBV20-1 | CSAIRTSGTQYF
TRBJ2-1 | TRBD1 | TRBV19 | CASAATGVYNEQFF
TRBJ1-4 | . | TRBV4-3 | CASSPSLGWEPEKLFF
TRBJ2-5 | . | TRBV5-1 | CASTRGQLQETQYF
TRBJ2-2 | . | TRBV20-1 | CSARSPGGTGELFF
TRBJ2-7 | TRBD1 | TRBV29-1 | CSVMTGWYEQYF